This T cell receptor (beta chain) was identified during a study of T cell clonality in common variable immunodeficiency. Sequencing input was equivalent genomic DNA from CVID and controls. Sequencing was performed with immunoSEQ multiplex PCR; in TCRdb, only in-frame clones are kept and a portion is missing. Captured here are 25,000 to 35,000 clones, none seen once; the top ten comprise under 3.5%. This clone has more than one count but fewer than ten. Its matching antigen is unknown. The junction and the germline gene differ at one end; a read error may be behind it. Read coverage stops 3 residues before the CDR3 terminus; the germline J gene supplies the remainder. Patients had low serum IgG, IgA and/or IgM and specific antibody deficiency. CVID subjects were neither ill nor on immunomodulatory or immunosuppressive medication at sampling. Study-level points and caveats: Reportedly, TCR beta sequences from common variable immunodeficiency showed fewer deletions and N-nucleotide insertions. What drives increased CVID clonality needs T cell subpopulation sequencing.

The CDR3 covers 13 residues. Germline V gene sequence: CDR1 SEHNR, CDR2 FQNEAQ (reference sequence). Sequenced material: peripheral blood mononuclear cells. The J gene is TRBJ1-6, the V gene TRBV7-9; 7 bases align to TRBD1. This TCR came from a human donor with common variable immunodeficiency. Partial CDR3 DNA: TGTTCCAGTTCCCGGGACAGTGGATCACCC. Protein sequence: CSSSRDSGSP. The whole CDR3 protein is CSSSRDSGSPLHF. The variable domain in full, completed from reference TRBV7-9 and TRBJ1-6, reads DTGVSQNPRHKITKRGQNVTFRCDPISEHNRLYWYRQTLGQGPEFLTYFQNEAQLEKSRLLSDRFSAERPKGSFSTLEIQRTEQGDSAMYLCSSSRDSGSPLHFGNGTRLTVT.